This TCR beta chain is from a study of response to subunit inactivated influenza vaccine. Regarding the study as a whole: It was the authors' suggestion that each seasonal influenza vaccination recruits few new T cells.

The sample holds a few counts of this clonotype. The antigen is undetermined. TCRdb called the RT-PCR reads again in MiXCR, with one record for every CDR3 protein. The table lists hundreds of thousands of distinct CDR3 sequences, approximately 18% of them singletons. Trimming stripped 4 bases from V and 9 bases from J, with 19 bases between. CDR3 length: 16 amino acids. This clonotype was obtained from a man between 45 and 60 years old who received an inactivated influenza vaccine. The sequencing used PBMCs from blood, collected 4 to 6 days after vaccination. The V gene is TRBV12-3 or TRBV12-4, the J gene TRBJ1-6; D remains ambiguous. CDR3 in amino acids: CASSSLTRTWGSPLHF. CDR3 sequence (DNA): TGTGCCAGCAGTTCCTTGACGCGAACCTGGGGTTCACCCCTCCACTTT.